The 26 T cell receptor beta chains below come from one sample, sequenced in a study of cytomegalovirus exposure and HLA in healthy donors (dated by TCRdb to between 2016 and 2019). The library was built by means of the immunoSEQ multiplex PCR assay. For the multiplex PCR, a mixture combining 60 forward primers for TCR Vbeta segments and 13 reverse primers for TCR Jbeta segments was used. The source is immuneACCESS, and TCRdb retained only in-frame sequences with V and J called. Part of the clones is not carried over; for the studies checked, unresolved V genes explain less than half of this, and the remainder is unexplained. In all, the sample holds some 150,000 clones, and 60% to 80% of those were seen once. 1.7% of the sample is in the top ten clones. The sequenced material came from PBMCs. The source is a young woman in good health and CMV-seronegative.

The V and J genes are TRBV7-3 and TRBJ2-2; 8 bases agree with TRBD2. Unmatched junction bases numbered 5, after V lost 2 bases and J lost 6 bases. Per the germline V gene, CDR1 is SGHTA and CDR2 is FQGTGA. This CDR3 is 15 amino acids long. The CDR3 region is CASSLEGTRAGELFF. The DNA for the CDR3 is TGTGCCAGCAGCTTAGAAGGGACTAGGGCCGGGGAGCTGTTTTTT.

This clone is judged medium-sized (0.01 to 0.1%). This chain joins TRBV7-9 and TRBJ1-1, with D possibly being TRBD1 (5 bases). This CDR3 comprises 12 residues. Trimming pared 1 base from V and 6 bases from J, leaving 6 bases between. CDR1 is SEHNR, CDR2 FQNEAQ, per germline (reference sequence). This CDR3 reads CASSLGGAEAFF. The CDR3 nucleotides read TGTGCCAGCAGCTTAGGGGGGGCTGAAGCTTTCTTT. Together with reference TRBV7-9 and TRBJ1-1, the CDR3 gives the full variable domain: DTGVSQNPRHKITKRGQNVTFRCDPISEHNRLYWYRQTLGQGPEFLTYFQNEAQLEKSRLLSDRFSAERPKGSFSTLEIQRTEQGDSAMYLCASSLGGAEAFFGQGTRLTVV.

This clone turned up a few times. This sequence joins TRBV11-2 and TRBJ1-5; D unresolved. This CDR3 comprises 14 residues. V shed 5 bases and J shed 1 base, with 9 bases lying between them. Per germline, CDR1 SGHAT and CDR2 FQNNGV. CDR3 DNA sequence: TGTGCCAGCAGCCCCGGCGGGAGCAATCAGCCCCAGCATTTT. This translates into CASSPGGSNQPQHF.

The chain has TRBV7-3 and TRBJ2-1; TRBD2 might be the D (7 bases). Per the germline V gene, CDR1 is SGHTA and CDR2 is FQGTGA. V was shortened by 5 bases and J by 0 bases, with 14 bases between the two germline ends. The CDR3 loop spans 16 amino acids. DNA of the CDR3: TGTGCCAGCAGCCCGGAGGGGGGGGTCTCCTACAATGAGCAGTTCTTC. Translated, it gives CASSPEGGVSYNEQFF.

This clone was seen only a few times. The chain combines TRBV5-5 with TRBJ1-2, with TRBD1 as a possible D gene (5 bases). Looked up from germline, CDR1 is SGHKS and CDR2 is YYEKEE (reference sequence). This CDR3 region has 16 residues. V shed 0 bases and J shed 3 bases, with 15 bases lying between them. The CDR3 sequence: CASSLDVGGGYYGYTF. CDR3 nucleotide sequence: TGTGCCAGCAGCTTGGATGTTGGGGGAGGTTACTATGGCTACACCTTC.

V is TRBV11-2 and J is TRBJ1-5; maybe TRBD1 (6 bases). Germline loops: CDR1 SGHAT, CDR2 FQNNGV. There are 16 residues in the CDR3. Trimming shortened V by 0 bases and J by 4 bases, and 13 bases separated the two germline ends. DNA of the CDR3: TGTGCCAGCAGCTTAGACACAGGGTTTGGTAATCAGCCCCAGCATTTT. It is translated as CASSLDTGFGNQPQHF.

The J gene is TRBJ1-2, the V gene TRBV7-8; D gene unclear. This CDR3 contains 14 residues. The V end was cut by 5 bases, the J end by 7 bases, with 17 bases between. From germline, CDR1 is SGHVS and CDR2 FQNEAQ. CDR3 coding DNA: TGTGCCAGCAGCCACTCAGAGCTAGTGGCTGGCTACACCTTC. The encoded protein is CASSHSELVAGYTF.

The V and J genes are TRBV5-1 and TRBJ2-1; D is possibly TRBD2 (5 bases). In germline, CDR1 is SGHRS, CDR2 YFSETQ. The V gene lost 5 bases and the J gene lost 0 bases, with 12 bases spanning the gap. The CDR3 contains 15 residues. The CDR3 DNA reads TGCGCCAGCAGTCCCCCAGCGGACTCCTACAATGAGCAGTTCTTC. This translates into CASSPPADSYNEQFF.

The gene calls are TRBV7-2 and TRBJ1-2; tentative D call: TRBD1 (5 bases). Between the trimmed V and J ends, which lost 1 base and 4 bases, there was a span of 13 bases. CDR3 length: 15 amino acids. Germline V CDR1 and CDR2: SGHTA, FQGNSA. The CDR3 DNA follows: TGTGCCAGCAGCTTAGAAGGACATGGTGGCTATGGCTACACCTTC. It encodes CASSLEGHGGYGYTF. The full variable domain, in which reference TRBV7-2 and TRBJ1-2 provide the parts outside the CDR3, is GAGVSQSPSNKVTEKGKDVELRCDPISGHTALYWYRQSLGQGLEFLIYFQGNSAPDKSGLPSDRFSAERTGGSVSTLTIQRTQQEDSAVYLCASSLEGHGGYGYTFGSGTRLTVV.

CDR3 loop: CASSYSTDGYGYTF. CDR3 DNA sequence: TGTGCCAGCAGTTACTCGACAGACGGCTATGGCTACACCTTC. The rearrangement links TRBV6-5 to TRBJ1-2, with D maybe TRBD1 (5 bases). V was pared by 0 bases and J by 4 bases, with 9 bases between. CDR1 and CDR2 from the germline V gene are MNHEY and SVGAGI. This CDR3 is 14 amino acids long.

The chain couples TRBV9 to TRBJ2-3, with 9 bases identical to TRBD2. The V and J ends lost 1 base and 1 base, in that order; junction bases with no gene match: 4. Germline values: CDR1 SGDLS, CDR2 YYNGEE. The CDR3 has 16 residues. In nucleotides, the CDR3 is TGTGCCAGCAGCGTAAGGGAGCGGGGGGGCACAGATACGCAGTATTTT. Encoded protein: CASSVRERGGTDTQYF.

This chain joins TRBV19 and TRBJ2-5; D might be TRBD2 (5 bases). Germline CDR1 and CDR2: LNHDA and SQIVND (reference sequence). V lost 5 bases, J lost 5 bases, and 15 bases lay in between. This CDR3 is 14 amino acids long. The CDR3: CASSDGLLGETQYF. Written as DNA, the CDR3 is TGTGCCAGTAGTGACGGACTCCTAGGGGAGACCCAGTACTTC.

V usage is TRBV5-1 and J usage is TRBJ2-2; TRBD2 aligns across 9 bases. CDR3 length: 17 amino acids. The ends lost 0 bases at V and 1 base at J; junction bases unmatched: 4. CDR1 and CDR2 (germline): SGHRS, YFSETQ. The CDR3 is CASSLALAGMNTGELFF. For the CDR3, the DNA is TGCGCCAGCAGCTTGGCCCTAGCGGGGATGAACACCGGGGAGCTGTTTTTT.

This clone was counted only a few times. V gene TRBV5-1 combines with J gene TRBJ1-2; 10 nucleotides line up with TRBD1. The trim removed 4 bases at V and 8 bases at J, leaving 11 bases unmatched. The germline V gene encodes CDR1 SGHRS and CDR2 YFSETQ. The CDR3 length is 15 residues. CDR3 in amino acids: CASSGRTGGLGGYTF. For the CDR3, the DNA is TGCGCCAGCAGCGGGCGGACAGGGGGATTGGGCGGCTACACCTTC.

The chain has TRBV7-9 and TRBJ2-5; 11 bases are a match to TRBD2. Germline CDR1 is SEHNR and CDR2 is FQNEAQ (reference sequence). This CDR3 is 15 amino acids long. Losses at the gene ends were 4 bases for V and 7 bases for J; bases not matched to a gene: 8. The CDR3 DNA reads TGTGCCAGCAGCTCCCCGGGACTAGCGGCCGGGACCCAGTACTTC. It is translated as CASSSPGLAAGTQYF. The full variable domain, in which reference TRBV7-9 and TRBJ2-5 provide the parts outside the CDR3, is DTGVSQNPRHKITKRGQNVTFRCDPISEHNRLYWYRQTLGQGPEFLTYFQNEAQLEKSRLLSDRFSAERPKGSFSTLEIQRTEQGDSAMYLCASSSPGLAAGTQYFGPGTRLLVL.

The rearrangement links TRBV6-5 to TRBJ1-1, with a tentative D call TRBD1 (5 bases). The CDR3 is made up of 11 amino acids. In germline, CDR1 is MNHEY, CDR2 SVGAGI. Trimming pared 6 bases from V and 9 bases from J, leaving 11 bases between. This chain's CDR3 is CASSRGFQAFF. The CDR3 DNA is TGTGCCAGCAGCCGGGGGTTCCAAGCTTTCTTT.

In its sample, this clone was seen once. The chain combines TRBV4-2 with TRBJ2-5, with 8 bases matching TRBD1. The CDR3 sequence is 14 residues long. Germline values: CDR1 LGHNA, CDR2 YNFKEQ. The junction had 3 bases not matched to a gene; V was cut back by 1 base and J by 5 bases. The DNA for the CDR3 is TGTGCCAGCAGCCAAGGGACAGGGTTGGAGACCCAGTACTTC. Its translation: CASSQGTGLETQYF.

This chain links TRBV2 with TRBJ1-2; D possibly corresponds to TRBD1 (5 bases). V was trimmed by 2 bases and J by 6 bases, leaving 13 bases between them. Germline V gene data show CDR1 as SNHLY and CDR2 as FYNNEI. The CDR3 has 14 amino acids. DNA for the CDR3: TGTGCCAGCAGTGAAAGGGGCAGAGCTGATGGCTACACCTTC. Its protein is CASSERGRADGYTF.

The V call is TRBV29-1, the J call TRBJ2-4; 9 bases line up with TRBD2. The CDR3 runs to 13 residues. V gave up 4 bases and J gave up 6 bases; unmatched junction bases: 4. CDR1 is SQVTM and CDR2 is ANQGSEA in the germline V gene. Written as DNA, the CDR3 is TGCAGCGTTGTAGAACTAGCGGGAAACATTCAGTACTTC. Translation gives CSVVELAGNIQYF.

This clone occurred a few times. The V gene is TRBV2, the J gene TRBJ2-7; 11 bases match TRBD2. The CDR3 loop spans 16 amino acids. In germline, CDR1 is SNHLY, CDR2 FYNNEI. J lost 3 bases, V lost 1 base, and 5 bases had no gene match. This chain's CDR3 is CASSEGPGTSGYEQYF. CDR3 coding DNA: TGTGCCAGCAGTGAAGGGCCCGGGACTAGCGGCTACGAGCAGTACTTC. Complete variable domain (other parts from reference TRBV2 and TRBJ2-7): EPEVTQTPSHQVTQMGQEVILRCVPISNHLYFYWYRQILGQKVEFLVSFYNNEISEKSEIFDDQFSVERPDGSNFTLKIRSTKLEDSAMYFCASSEGPGTSGYEQYFGPGTRLTVT.

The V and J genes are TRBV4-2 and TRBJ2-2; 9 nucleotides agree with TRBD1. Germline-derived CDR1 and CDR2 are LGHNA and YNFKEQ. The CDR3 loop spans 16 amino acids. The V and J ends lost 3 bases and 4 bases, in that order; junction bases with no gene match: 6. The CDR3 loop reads CASSQKGQGSTGELFF. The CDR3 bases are TGTGCCAGCAGCCAGAAGGGACAGGGTAGCACCGGGGAGCTGTTTTTT.

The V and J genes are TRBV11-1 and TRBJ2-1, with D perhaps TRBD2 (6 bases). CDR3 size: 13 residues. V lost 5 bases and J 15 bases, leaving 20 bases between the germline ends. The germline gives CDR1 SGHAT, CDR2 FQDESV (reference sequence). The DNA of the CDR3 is TGTGCCAGCAGCATCTCAGGTTGGAGGGAACCGTTCTTC. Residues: CASSISGWREPFF. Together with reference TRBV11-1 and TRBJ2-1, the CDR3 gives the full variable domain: EAEVAQSPRYKITEKSQAVAFWCDPISGHATLYWYRQILGQGPELLVQFQDESVVDDSQLPKDRFSAERLKGVDSTLKIQPAELGDSAMYLCASSISGWREPFFGPGTRLTVL.

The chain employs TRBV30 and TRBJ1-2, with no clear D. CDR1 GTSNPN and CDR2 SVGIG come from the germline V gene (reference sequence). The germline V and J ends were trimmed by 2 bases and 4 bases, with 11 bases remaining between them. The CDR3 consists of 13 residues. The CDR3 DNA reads TGTGCCTGGAGTTTGAGCCTTACCTATGGCTACACCTTC. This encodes CAWSLSLTYGYTF.

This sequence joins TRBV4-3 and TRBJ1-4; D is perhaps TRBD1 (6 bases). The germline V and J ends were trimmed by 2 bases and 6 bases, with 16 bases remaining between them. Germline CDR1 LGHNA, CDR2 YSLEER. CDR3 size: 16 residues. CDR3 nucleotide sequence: TGCGCCAGCAGCCAAAGACCCCCGGGACAAGATGAAAAACTGTTTTTT. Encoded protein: CASSQRPPGQDEKLFF.

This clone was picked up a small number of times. CDR3 region: CASSQDSGGSGNTIYF. The CDR3, as DNA: TGCGCCAGCAGCCAAGATTCAGGGGGCTCTGGAAACACCATATATTTT. This chain joins TRBV4-1 and TRBJ1-3; 7 nucleotides match TRBD1. Trimming cost V 0 bases and J 0 bases; bases outside gene matches: 2. CDR1 and CDR2 (germline): MGHRA, YSYEKL. CDR3 length: 16 residues.

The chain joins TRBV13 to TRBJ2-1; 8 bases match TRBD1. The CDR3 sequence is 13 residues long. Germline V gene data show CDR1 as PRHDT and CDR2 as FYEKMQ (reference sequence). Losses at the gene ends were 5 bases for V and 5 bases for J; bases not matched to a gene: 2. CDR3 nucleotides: TGTGCCAGCAGCCACAGGGGGGACAATGAGCAGTTCTTC. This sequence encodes CASSHRGDNEQFF.